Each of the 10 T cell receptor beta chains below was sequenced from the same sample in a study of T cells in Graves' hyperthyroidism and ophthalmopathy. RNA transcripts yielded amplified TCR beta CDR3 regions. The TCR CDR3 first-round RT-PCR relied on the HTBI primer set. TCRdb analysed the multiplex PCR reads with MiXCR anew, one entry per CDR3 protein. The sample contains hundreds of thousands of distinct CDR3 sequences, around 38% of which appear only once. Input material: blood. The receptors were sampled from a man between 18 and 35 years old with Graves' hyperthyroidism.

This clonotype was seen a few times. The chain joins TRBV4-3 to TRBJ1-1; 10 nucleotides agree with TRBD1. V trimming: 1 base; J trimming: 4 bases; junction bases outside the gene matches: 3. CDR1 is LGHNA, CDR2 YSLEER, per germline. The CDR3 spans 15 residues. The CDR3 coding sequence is TGCGCCAGCAGCCAAGTCGGGACAGGGGCCACTGAAGCTTTCTTT. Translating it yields CASSQVGTGATEAFF.

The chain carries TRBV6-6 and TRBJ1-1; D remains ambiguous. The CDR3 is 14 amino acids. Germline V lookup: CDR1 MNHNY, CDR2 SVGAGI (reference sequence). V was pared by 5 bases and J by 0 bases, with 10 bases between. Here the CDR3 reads CASSQRAVNTEAFF. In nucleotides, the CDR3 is TGTGCCAGCAGTCAAAGGGCAGTGAACACTGAAGCTTTCTTT.

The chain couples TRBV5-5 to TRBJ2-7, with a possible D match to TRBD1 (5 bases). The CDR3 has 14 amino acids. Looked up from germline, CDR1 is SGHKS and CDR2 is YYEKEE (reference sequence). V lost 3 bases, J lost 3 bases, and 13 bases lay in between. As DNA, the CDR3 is TGTGCCAGCAGCTCGGACACTGAATTCTACGAGCAGTACTTC. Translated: CASSSDTEFYEQYF. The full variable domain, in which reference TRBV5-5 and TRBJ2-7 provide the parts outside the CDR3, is DAGVTQSPTHLIKTRGQQVTLRCSPISGHKSVSWYQQVLGQGPQFIFQYYEKEERGRGNFPDRFSARQFPNYSSELNVNALLLGDSALYLCASSSDTEFYEQYFGPGTRLTVT.

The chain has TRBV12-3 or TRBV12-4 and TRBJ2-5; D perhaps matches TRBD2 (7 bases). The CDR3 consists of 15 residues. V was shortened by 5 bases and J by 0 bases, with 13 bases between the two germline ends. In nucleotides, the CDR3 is TGTGCCAGCAGTCAGGGAGGGGGGTACCAAGAGACCCAGTACTTC. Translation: CASSQGGGYQETQYF.

The CDR3 here is CATSLGGGLNQPQHF. The CDR3 nucleotides read TGTGCCACCAGCCTCGGTGGGGGGCTCAATCAGCCCCAGCATTTT. This rearrangement joins TRBV10-3 to TRBJ1-5; D is possibly TRBD1 (6 bases). The germline CDR1 and CDR2 sequences are ENHRY and SYGVKD. This CDR3 is 15 amino acids long. V lost 10 bases, J lost 3 bases, and 19 bases lay in between.

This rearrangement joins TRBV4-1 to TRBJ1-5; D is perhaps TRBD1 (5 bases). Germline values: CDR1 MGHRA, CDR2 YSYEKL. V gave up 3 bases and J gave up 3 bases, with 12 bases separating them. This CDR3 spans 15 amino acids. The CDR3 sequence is CASSQDQGNNQPQHF. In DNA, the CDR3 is TGCGCCAGCAGCCAGGACCAGGGAAACAATCAGCCCCAGCATTTT.

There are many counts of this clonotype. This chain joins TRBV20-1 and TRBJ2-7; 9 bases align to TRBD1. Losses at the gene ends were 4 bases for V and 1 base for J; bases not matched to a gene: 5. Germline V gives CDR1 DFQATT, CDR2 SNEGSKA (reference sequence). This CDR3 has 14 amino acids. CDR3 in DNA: TGCAGTGCTAATGGGGGGACAGGGTCCTACGAGCAGTACTTC. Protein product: CSANGGTGSYEQYF.

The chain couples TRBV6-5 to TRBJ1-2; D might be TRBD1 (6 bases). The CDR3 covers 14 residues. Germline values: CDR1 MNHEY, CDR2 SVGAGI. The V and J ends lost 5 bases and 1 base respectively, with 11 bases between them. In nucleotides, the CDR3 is TGTGCCAGCAGTAAGGGGGTCGGTAACTATGGCTACACCTTC. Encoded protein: CASSKGVGNYGYTF.

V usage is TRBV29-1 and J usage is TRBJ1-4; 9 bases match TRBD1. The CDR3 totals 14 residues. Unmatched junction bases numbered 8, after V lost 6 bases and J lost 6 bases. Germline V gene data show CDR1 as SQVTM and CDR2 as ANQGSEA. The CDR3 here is CSVIWGQGDEKLFF. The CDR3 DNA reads TGCAGCGTAATTTGGGGACAGGGAGATGAAAAACTGTTTTTT. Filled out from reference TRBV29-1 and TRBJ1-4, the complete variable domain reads SAVISQKPSRDICQRGTSLTIQCQVDSQVTMMFWYRQQPGQSLTLIATANQGSEATYESGFVIDKFPISRPNLTFSTLTVSNMSPEDSSIYLCSVIWGQGDEKLFFGSGTQLSVL.

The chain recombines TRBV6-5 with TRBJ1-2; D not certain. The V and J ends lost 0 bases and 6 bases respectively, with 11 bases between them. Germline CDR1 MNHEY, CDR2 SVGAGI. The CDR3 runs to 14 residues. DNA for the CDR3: TGTGCCAGCAGTTACTCGACCGGGATCGATGGCTACACCTTC. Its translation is CASSYSTGIDGYTF.